The clone carrying this T cell receptor beta chain was seen once. Antigen specificity is unknown. TCR beta sequencing was performed on blood CD8+ and CD4+ T cells. TEMRA cells were FACS-enriched, with CD8+ and CD4+ T cells isolated negatively. This specimen belongs to a study of CD8 T cells in Susac syndrome. The authors reverse transcribed roughly 0.5 to 1 ug RNA with random hexamers. An immunoSEQ multiplex PCR amplified TCR beta CDR3 over 54 Vbeta and 13 Jbeta. TCRdb independently ran MiXCR on the immunoSEQ multiplex PCR reads; one entry per CDR3 protein. In the table there are about 300,000 distinct CDR3 sequences, around 92% of which are singletons. The CDR3 loop spans 14 amino acids. Germline trimming cut 4 bases from V and 9 bases from J; bases unmatched to any gene: 4. From germline, CDR1 is LGHDT and CDR2 YNNKEL (reference sequence). Study-wide results and caveats: The study admitted that it had a relatively small number of individuals in its TCR sequencing and HLA analysis.

This clonotype was sampled from a human donor with multiple sclerosis. This rearrangement joins TRBV3-1 to TRBJ2-1, with 12 bases fitting TRBD2. The sequenced sample was CD4+ T cells from PBMCs. The CDR3 coding sequence is TGTGCCAGCAGCCCTAGCGGGGGGGCCGGTGAGCAGTTCTTC. Encoded protein: CASSPSGGAGEQFF.